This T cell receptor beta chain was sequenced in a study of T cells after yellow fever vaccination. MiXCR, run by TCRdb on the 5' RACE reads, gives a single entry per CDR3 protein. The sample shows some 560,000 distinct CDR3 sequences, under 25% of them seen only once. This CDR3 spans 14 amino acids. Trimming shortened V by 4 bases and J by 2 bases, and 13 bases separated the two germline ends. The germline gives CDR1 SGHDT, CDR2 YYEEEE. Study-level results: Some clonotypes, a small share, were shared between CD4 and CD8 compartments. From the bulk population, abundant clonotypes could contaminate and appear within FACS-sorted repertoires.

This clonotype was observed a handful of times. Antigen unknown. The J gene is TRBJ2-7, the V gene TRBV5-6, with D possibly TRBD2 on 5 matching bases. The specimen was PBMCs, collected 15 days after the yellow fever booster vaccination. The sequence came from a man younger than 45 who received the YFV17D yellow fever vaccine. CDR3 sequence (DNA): TGTGCCAGCAGCCGCTGGTGGGAGACCTACGAGCAGTACTTC. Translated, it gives CASSRWWETYEQYF.